This is a list of T cell receptor beta chains from one sample in a study of molecular identifiers for immune sequencing clone quantification. MiXCR was run by TCRdb on the PCR reads, yielding one entry per CDR3 protein. The sample shows 300,000 to 400,000 distinct CDR3 sequences, 20% to 25% of them seen only once. The specimen sequenced was naive CD8+ T cells from blood, with Jurkat cell RNA spiked in. These receptors were taken from a human donor in good health. Some libraries in this study had Jurkat cell RNA spiked in. The CDR3 runs from the conserved cysteine through the conserved F or W. D genes are given only for firm matches. Clone size is shown for a subset of rows, as once, few, many or a class of expanded clone.

v_call	clone_size	d_call	j_call	cdr3_nt	cdr3_aa
TRBV6-2/TRBV6-3	-	TRBD1	TRBJ2-2	TGTGCCAGTGGAGACAGGGGGAACACCGGGGAGCTGTTTTTT	CASGDRGNTGELFF
TRBV28	many	-	TRBJ1-4	TGTGCCAGTTCTGTAGGACAGTTTAATGAAAAACTGTTTTTT	CASSVGQFNEKLFF
TRBV29-1	many	TRBD1	TRBJ1-4	TGCAGCGTTGATTGGACAGGGACTAATGAAAAACTGTTTTTT	CSVDWTGTNEKLFF
TRBV28	many	-	TRBJ2-7	TGTGCCAGCAGTTTGGGGATGGGGACCGACGAGCAGTACTTC	CASSLGMGTDEQYF
TRBV30	-	-	TRBJ2-3	TGTGCCTGGAGTGACGTACGGGGTGGCGCAGATACGCAGTATTTT	CAWSDVRGGADTQYF
TRBV15	-	TRBD2	TRBJ2-7	TGTGCCACCAGACTAGCGGGGGAAGCTAGGTACGAGCAGTACTTC	CATRLAGEARYEQYF
TRBV19	few	-	TRBJ2-7	TGTGCCAGTAGTATGGTCTCGGGGGAGCAGTACTTC	CASSMVSGEQYF
TRBV3-1	many	-	TRBJ1-1	TGTGCCAGCAGCCAAGCAACGACTGAAGCTTTCTTT	CASSQATTEAFF
TRBV6-2/TRBV6-3	-	TRBD2	TRBJ2-1	TGTGCCAGCAGTTACTTAGTTACTAGCGGGAGAATGAATGAGCAGTTCTTC	CASSYLVTSGRMNEQFF
TRBV6-1	-	TRBD2	TRBJ2-2	TGTGCCAGCAGTGAAATTATCCCTTTGGCGGGAGGGCCCACCGGGGAGCCGTTTTTT	CASSEIIPLAGGPTGEPFF
TRBV14	many	-	TRBJ2-6	TGTGCCAGCAGCCCCCAGGGTTGGGCGAACTCTGGGGCCAACGTCCTGACTTTC	CASSPQGWANSGANVLTF
TRBV28	many	TRBD2	TRBJ2-7	TGTGCCAGCAGCGGCGGGGGGACCTACGAGCAGTACTTC	CASSGGGTYEQYF
TRBV4-1	-	-	TRBJ2-3	TGCGCCAGCAGCCCGGACACTCCAGGCACAGATACGCAGTATTTT	CASSPDTPGTDTQYF
TRBV19	-	TRBD1	TRBJ2-5	TGTGCCAGTAGCTCCCCGGGGACAGGTCAAGAGACCCAGTACTTC	CASSSPGTGQETQYF
TRBV2	-	TRBD2	TRBJ2-3	TGTGCCAGCAGTGCCTCCACGGGAGGCAGCACAGATACGCAGTATTTT	CASSASTGGSTDTQYF
TRBV20-1	many	-	TRBJ2-7	TGCAGTGCACAGTTCCGGGGACGAAGCTCCTACGAGCAGTACTTC	CSAQFRGRSSYEQYF
TRBV5-1	many	-	TRBJ2-7	TGCGCCAGCAGCCCCGATTCGGGACGGAGAAACTACGAGCAGTACTTC	CASSPDSGRRNYEQYF
TRBV6-2/TRBV6-3	many	-	TRBJ1-1	TGTGCCAGCAGTCCCTCTTGGCAGGACACTGAAGCTTTCTTT	CASSPSWQDTEAFF
TRBV7-9	many	-	TRBJ1-4	TGTGCCAGCAGCCCCGACGCCGGAGAAAAACTGTTTTTT	CASSPDAGEKLFF
TRBV5-4	many	TRBD2	TRBJ2-3	TGTGCCAGCAGCTTGCCTAGCGGGAGGCTGACAGATACGCAGTATTTT	CASSLPSGRLTDTQYF
TRBV7-9	many	-	TRBJ2-7	TGTGCCAGCAGCCTATCGTACGGGAGTCCAGGGGAGCAGTACTTC	CASSLSYGSPGEQYF
TRBV12-3/TRBV12-4	-	-	TRBJ1-1	TGTGCCAGCAGTTCTGGGGGAGTGGAGCCCGGGGGCTGGACGATGAACACTGAAGCTTTCTTT	CASSSGGVEPGGWTMNTEAFF
TRBV28	many	-	TRBJ1-6	TGTGCCAGCAGTTTCCTTTCAGGGTCTAGTTCACCCCTCCACTTT	CASSFLSGSSSPLHF
TRBV10-2	many	TRBD1	TRBJ1-5	TGCGCCAGCAGTGATTTAGGACAGGGGTTAGCGCCCCAGCATTTT	CASSDLGQGLAPQHF
TRBV2	many	-	TRBJ2-5	TGTGCCAGCAATGGGGGCGAGGAGACCCAGTACTTC	CASNGGEETQYF
TRBV29-1	many	-	TRBJ1-5	TGCAGCGTTGCAGGGAACGATCAGCCCCAGCATTTT	CSVAGNDQPQHF
TRBV20-1	many	-	TRBJ2-5	TGCAGTGCAAGGCCGGAGGGGCTGGAGACCCAGTACTTC	CSARPEGLETQYF
TRBV7-9	many	TRBD2	TRBJ2-7	TGTGCCAGCAGCTTAATATCAGCGGGGGCCTACGAGCAGTACTTC	CASSLISAGAYEQYF
TRBV24-1	few	TRBD1	TRBJ2-2	TGTGCCATACAACAGGGGGCGGCTTCCGGGGAGCCGTTTTTT	CAIQQGAASGEPFF
TRBV27	-	-	TRBJ2-7	TGTGCCAGCAGTGGCTTCGGACTGGACGAGCAGTACTTC	CASSGFGLDEQYF
TRBV5-1	many	TRBD2	TRBJ2-5	TGCGCCAGCAGCGCGGACCAGCGGGAGACCCATGAGACCCAGTACTTC	CASSADQRETHETQYF
TRBV11-3	-	-	TRBJ2-3	TGTGCCAGCAGCTTCCGCCCTTCGAGCACAGATACGCAGTATTTT	CASSFRPSSTDTQYF
TRBV24-1	many	TRBD1	TRBJ2-3	TGTGCCACCAGTACGGGACAGCGCACAGATACGCAGTATTTT	CATSTGQRTDTQYF
TRBV3-1	-	-	TRBJ2-1	TGTGCCAGCAGCCAAGCCCGGGGTGGGGGGAACAATGAGCAGTTCTTC	CASSQARGGGNNEQFF
TRBV5-5	many	-	TRBJ2-7	TGTGCCAGCAGCTTGAGCCTAGCGACCACCTACGAGCAGTACTTC	CASSLSLATTYEQYF
TRBV29-1	many	-	TRBJ2-3	TGCAGCGTCCATGGGGATACGCAGTATTTT	CSVHGDTQYF
TRBV3-1	-	-	TRBJ1-5	TGTGCCAGCAGGCAAGCTCAAGGGCTTCAGCCCCAGCATTTT	CASRQAQGLQPQHF
TRBV9	many	TRBD1	TRBJ1-2	TGTGCCAGCACAGGGGGGACAGGAGACCCAAACTATGGCTACACCTTC	CASTGGTGDPNYGYTF
TRBV7-8	few	-	TRBJ1-1	TGTGCCAGCAGCTTAATGGTGCGGAGCACTGAAGCTTTCTTT	CASSLMVRSTEAFF
TRBV15	many	-	TRBJ1-5	TGTGCCACCAGCAGTGGCCCAGGGGAGGGCAATCAGCCCCAGCATTTT	CATSSGPGEGNQPQHF
TRBV14	many	-	TRBJ2-3	TGTGCCAGCAGCTTCGGGCGACCTACCACAGATACGCAGTATTTT	CASSFGRPTTDTQYF
TRBV28	few	-	TRBJ2-2	TGTGCCAGCGTCCCGAACACCGGGGAGCTGTTTTTT	CASVPNTGELFF
TRBV28	many	TRBD1	TRBJ1-5	TGTGCCAGCAGTATTTCCGGACAGGGGAATCAGCCCCAGCATTTT	CASSISGQGNQPQHF
TRBV5-3	-	TRBD1	TRBJ1-2	TGTGCCAGCAAGCCAGGGGGAAAGTATGGCTACACCTTC	CASKPGGKYGYTF
TRBV7-9	many	-	TRBJ1-1	TGTGCCAGCACAGGGATAAACACTGAAGCTTTCTTT	CASTGINTEAFF
TRBV5-1	many	TRBD1	TRBJ2-5	TGCGCCAGCAGCACTTGGACAGGGGGCTGGGAGACCCAGTACTTC	CASSTWTGGWETQYF
TRBV12-3/TRBV12-4	-	-	TRBJ2-3	TGTGCCAGCAGTTTAGGTGGTCCGAGCAGGAGGATCTCAGATACGCAGTATTTT	CASSLGGPSRRISDTQYF